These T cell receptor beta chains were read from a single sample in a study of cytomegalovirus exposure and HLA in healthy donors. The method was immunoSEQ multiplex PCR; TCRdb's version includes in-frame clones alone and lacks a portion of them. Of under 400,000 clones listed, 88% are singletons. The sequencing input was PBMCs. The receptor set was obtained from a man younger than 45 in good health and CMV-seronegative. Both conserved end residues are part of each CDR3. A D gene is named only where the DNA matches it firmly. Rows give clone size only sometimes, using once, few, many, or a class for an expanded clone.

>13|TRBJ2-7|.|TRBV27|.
TGTGCCAGCAGTTTATCTTCGGCCTACGAGCAGTACTTC
CASSLSSAYEQYF
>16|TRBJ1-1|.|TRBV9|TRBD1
TGTGCCAGCAGCGTTGGACAGGGGAATTTGCACACTGAAGCTTTCTTT
CASSVGQGNLHTEAFF
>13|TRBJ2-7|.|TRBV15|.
TGTGCCACCAGCAGAGATCTACAGTACGAGCAGTACTTC
CATSRDLQYEQYF
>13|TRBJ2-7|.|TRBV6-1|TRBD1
TGTGCCAGCGGACGACAGGGTCTTTACGAGCAGTACTTC
CASGRQGLYEQYF
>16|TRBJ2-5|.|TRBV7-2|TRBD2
TGTGCCAGCAGCTTAGAGGGGCGGGGGAGCCCCAAGACCCAGTACTTC
CASSLEGRGSPKTQYF
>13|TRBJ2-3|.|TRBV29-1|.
TGCAGCGTTGATTCAGGGATGGCAGATACGCAGTATTTT
CSVDSGMADTQYF
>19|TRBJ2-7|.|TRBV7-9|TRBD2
TGTGCCAGCAGCCCTCGGGGGGGGGACCACCGAAGGCCCTCCTACGAGCAGTACTTC
CASSPRGGDHRRPSYEQYF
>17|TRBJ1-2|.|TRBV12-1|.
TGTGCCAGCAGCTACGCGGACAGGGGGCTGCCCTATAGGGGCTACACCTTC
CASSYADRGLPYRGYTF
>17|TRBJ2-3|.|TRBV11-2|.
TGTGCCAGCTCTAGGGGGGGGAATCTGCTGAGCACAGATACGCAGTATTTT
CASSRGGNLLSTDTQYF
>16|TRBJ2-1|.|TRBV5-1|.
TGCGCCAGCAGCTTGGAGGGGCGGGGGCCCTACAATGAGCAGTTCTTC
CASSLEGRGPYNEQFF
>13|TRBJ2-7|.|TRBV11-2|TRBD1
TGTGCCAGCAGATTACAGGGGGCCGACGAGCAGTACTTC
CASRLQGADEQYF
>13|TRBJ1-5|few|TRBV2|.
TGTGCCAGCACCCGACGGGTAAATCAGCCCCAGCATTTT
CASTRRVNQPQHF
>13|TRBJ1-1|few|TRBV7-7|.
TGTGCCAGCAGCTTAGGCAGGGAAACTGAAGCTTTCTTT
CASSLGRETEAFF
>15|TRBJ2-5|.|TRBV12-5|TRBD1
TGTGCTAGTGGTTTGGTCCCAGGGGGCGAAGAGACCCAGTACTTC
CASGLVPGGEETQYF
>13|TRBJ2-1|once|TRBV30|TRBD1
TGTGCCTGGACGGGACAGCTAAACAATGAGCAGTTCTTC
CAWTGQLNNEQFF
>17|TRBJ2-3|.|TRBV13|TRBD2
TGTGCCAGCAGCCCCCCCCGCGGGGGGAGAAGCACAGATACGCAGTATTTT
CASSPPRGGRSTDTQYF
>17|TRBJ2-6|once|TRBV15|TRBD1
TGTGCCACCAGCAGAGGGACAGGGCAAGCTGGGGCCAACGTCCTGACTTTC
CATSRGTGQAGANVLTF
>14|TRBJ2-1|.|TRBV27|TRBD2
TGTGCCAGCAGTCCTAGCGGGGGATACAATGAGCAGTTCTTC
CASSPSGGYNEQFF
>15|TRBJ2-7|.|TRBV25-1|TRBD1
TGTGCCAGCAGTTCCCCCGGGACAGTTAATTACGAGCAGTACTTC
CASSSPGTVNYEQYF
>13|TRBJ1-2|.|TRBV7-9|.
TGTGCCAGCAGCCGAGGGGGGGAATATGGCTACACCTTC
CASSRGGEYGYTF
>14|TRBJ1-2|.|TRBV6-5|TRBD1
TGTGCCAGCAGCACGACAGGGGTTAACTATGGCTACACCTTC
CASSTTGVNYGYTF
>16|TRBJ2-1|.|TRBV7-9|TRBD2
TGTGCCAGCAGAAAGGCGCGGGGGGGCTCCTACAATGAGCAGTTCTTC
CASRKARGGSYNEQFF
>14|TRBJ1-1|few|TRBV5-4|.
TGTGCCAGCAGCTTGGGGGGAAGGGGCACTGAAGCTTTCTTT
CASSLGGRGTEAFF
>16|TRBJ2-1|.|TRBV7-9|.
TGTGCCAGCAGCTTGATCGGATACAGCTCCTACAATGAGCAGTTCTTC
CASSLIGYSSYNEQFF
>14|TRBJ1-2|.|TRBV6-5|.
TGTGCCAGCAACCAGGACGCCGGACTCTATGGCTACACCTTC
CASNQDAGLYGYTF
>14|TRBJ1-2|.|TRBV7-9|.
TGTGCCAGCAGCTCACCCTGGACTGTGAGGGGCTACACCTTC
CASSSPWTVRGYTF
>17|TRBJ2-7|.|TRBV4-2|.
TGTGCCAGCAGCCAAGTCGTCCGGGACTGGACTACGATCGAGCAGTACTTC
CASSQVVRDWTTIEQYF
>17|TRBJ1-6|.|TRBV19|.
TGTGCCAGTAGCACATTACGGGGAAGCTCCTATAATTCACCCCTCCACTTT
CASSTLRGSSYNSPLHF
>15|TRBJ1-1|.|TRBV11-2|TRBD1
TGTGCCAGCAGCTTTCCGCCAGGGGGATACACTGAAGCTTTCTTT
CASSFPPGGYTEAFF
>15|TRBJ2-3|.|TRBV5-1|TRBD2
TGCGCCAGCAGCTGGACTAGCGGGGGGGCTGATACGCAGTATTTT
CASSWTSGGADTQYF
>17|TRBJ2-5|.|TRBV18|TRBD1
TGTGCCAGCTCTCCCCCCTCCGGGACAGGGGCTGGCAAGACCCAGTACTTC
CASSPPSGTGAGKTQYF
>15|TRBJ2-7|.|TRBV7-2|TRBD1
TGTGCCAGCAGATTATGGGACAGGGGCTCCTACGAGCAGTACTTC
CASRLWDRGSYEQYF
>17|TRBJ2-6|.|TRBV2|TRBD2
TGTGCCAGCAGCGTCCTAGCGGGGGGGCTTGGGGCCAACGTCCTGACTTTC
CASSVLAGGLGANVLTF
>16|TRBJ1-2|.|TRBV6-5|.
TGTGCCAGCAGTTTCGCTCTTAGTATCAGGGGCTATGGCTACACCTTC
CASSFALSIRGYGYTF
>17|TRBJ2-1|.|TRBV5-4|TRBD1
TGTGCCAGCAGACCCCGTGGACAGGGGAGGGTATTCAATGAGCAGTTCTTC
CASRPRGQGRVFNEQFF
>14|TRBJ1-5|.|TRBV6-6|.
TGTGCCAGCAGTTATCTGTCAGACAATCAGCCCCAGCATTTT
CASSYLSDNQPQHF
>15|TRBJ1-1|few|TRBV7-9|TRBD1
TGTGCCAGCAGCTACCGGGACAGGGAGAACACTGAAGCTTTCTTT
CASSYRDRENTEAFF
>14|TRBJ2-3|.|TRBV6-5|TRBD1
TGTGCCAGCACCCAGGACAGGGCCAAAGATACGCAGTATTTT
CASTQDRAKDTQYF
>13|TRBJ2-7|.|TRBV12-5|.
TGTGCTAGTGGTTCAGGGATCTCCTACGAGCAGTACTTC
CASGSGISYEQYF
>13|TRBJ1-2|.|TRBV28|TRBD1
TGTGCCAGCAGGATCACAGGGGTTGTTAGCTACACCTTC
CASRITGVVSYTF
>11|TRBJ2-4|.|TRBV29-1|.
TGCAGCGTAATGCGGCGGGACATTCAGTACTTC
CSVMRRDIQYF
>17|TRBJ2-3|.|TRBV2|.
TGTGCCAGCTTAGGACTAACAAGAATGACTAGCACAGATACGCAGTATTTT
CASLGLTRMTSTDTQYF
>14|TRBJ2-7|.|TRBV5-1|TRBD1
TGCGCCAGCAGTTCTGAGGGGGCTATCTACGAGCAGTACTTC
CASSSEGAIYEQYF
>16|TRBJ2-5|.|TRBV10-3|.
TGTGCCATCAGTGAGTCCGCTAGTCTTTACCAAGAGACCCAGTACTTC
CAISESASLYQETQYF
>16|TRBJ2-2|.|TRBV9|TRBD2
TGTGCCAGCAGCGTTTCAGCGGGGACGAACACCGGGGAGCTGTTTTTT
CASSVSAGTNTGELFF
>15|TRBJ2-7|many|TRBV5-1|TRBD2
TGCGCCAGCAGCCCATTACTAGCGGGGGTCAACGAGCAGTACTTC
CASSPLLAGVNEQYF
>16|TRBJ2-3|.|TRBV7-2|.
TGTGCCAGCAGCTTTTTCGTCGGGGTTGGCACAGATACGCAGTATTTT
CASSFFVGVGTDTQYF
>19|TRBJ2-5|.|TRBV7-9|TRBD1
TGTGCCAGCAGCAAAGGACAGGGTCCAGGATTCGGCTGGTTGGAGACCCAGTACTTC
CASSKGQGPGFGWLETQYF
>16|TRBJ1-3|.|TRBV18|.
TGTGCCAGCTCACCACCTCTCTCCGGACAGAGAAACACCATATATTTT
CASSPPLSGQRNTIYF
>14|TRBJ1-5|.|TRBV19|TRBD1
TGTGCCAGTAGAAGGACAGGGGAGGAACAGCCCCAGCATTTT
CASRRTGEEQPQHF
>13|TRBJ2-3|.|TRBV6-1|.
TGTGCCAGCGAGGGTCCTCTCACAGATACGCAGTATTTT
CASEGPLTDTQYF
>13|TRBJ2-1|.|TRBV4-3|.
TGCGCCAGCAGCCACCTCCGGGACAATGAGCAGTTCTTC
CASSHLRDNEQFF
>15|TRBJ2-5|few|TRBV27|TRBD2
TGTGCCAGCAGTCCCCGTGGGAGGGTTCAAGAGACCCAGTACTTC
CASSPRGRVQETQYF